This T cell receptor (beta chain) was recovered during a study of cytomegalovirus exposure and HLA in healthy donors. This CDR3 has 11 amino acids. The germline gives CDR1 SGHTS, CDR2 YDEGEE. V gave up 2 bases and J gave up 6 bases, with 3 bases separating them. In the PCR, 60 Vbeta and 13 Jbeta primers were used. Here immunoSEQ multiplex PCR was the method, and the copy in TCRdb shows in-frame clones only, minus some. The sample yields about 87,000 clones, of which the top ten take up approximately 15%. Points on this clone: Its target is unknown.

Study-level findings and limits: A prior analysis recorded that most TCR beta V segments were productive about 87% or about 30% of the time. Reported findings show TCR beta sequences accurately forecast HLA-A and HLA-B alleles in most subjects.

This chain connects TRBV5-8 to TRBJ1-5; D gene uncertain. The receptor was isolated from a man aged 45-60 years in good health and CMV-seropositive. Sequences were obtained from PBMCs. The CDR3 DNA reads as TGTGCCAGCAGCTTCTCTCAGCCCCAGCATTTT. It encodes CASSFSQPQHF.